Presented here are 2 T cell receptor beta chains from one specimen sequenced in a study of technical replicates of blood from four donors. The assay was immunoSEQ multiplex PCR, and TCRdb's table has in-frame clones only and misses some. The sample yields over 10,000 clones, over 90% seen once. The source material was PBMCs. The source is a human donor in good health.

The chain carries TRBV5-1 and TRBJ1-1; D perhaps matches TRBD1 (5 bases). Trimming took off 5 bases at V and 1 base at J, with 12 bases between the two ends. The CDR3 length is 14 residues. Germline lookup yields CDR1 SGHRS and CDR2 YFSETQ. CDR3 in amino acids: CASRGVGGNTEAFF. The CDR3 DNA is TGCGCCAGCAGAGGAGTGGGGGGGAACACTGAAGCTTTCTTT.

V gene TRBV27 combines with J gene TRBJ1-4, with D tentatively TRBD1 (5 bases). CDR1 is MNHEY and CDR2 is SMNVEV in the germline V gene (reference sequence). This CDR3 spans 16 amino acids. V lost 4 bases to trimming and J lost 0 bases, with 12 bases between them. The CDR3 coding sequence is TGTGCCAGCAGTTCCACAGGTGTAACAACTAATGAAAAACTGTTTTTT. It specifies CASSSTGVTTNEKLFF.